A single sample is the source of the 8 T cell receptor beta chains below, sequenced in a study of CD8 T cells in Susac syndrome. cDNA came from roughly 0.5 to 1 ug RNA primed by random hexamers. Each CDR3 protein is one row after TCRdb ran MiXCR on the immunoSEQ multiplex PCR reads. The sample holds some 99,000 distinct CDR3 sequences; roughly 94% are singletons and the top ten take roughly 0.3%. Sequencing used CD4+ T cells from PBMCs. These receptors originate from a human donor with Susac syndrome.

The chain employs TRBV15 and TRBJ2-2; tentatively, D is TRBD1 (5 bases). Germline assignment: CDR1 LNHNV and CDR2 YYDKDF (reference sequence). The CDR3 is 16 amino acids. Deletions cut 5 bases from V and 9 bases from J, with 22 bases between. The CDR3 region is CATSFTGFPRPWELFF. The CDR3 DNA follows: TGTGCCACCAGCTTTACAGGCTTCCCGCGGCCGTGGGAGCTGTTTTTT.

The chain uses TRBV18 and TRBJ2-1; no definite D call. The germline V and J ends were trimmed by 3 bases and 5 bases, with 8 bases remaining between them. CDR1 and CDR2 (germline): KGHSH, LQKENI. CDR3 length equals 13 residues. CDR3 residues: CASSPNPNNEQFF. The CDR3 DNA follows: TGTGCCAGCTCACCTAATCCAAACAATGAGCAGTTCTTC.

This clonotype was observed a few times. J is TRBJ2-1 and V is TRBV6-5, with 10 positions matching TRBD1. The CDR3 runs 14 residues. Germline V gene data show CDR1 as MNHEY and CDR2 as SVGAGI. Unmatched junction bases numbered 2, after V lost 5 bases and J lost 4 bases. The CDR3 nucleotides read TGTGCCAGCAGTCGGACAGGGGGGTACAATGAGCAGTTCTTC. Amino acid sequence: CASSRTGGYNEQFF.

The J gene is TRBJ1-1, the V gene TRBV12-3 or TRBV12-4, with D possibly TRBD1 on 5 matching bases. CDR3 length: 11 amino acids. V lost 2 bases to trimming and J lost 8 bases, with 6 bases between them. CDR3 bases: TGTGCCAGCAGTTTAACAGGAGAAGCTTTCTTT. Its protein is CASSLTGEAFF.

V is TRBV18 and J is TRBJ1-5, with D perhaps matching TRBD1 (6 bases). This CDR3 comprises 16 residues. Deletions cut 0 bases from V and 3 bases from J, with 12 bases between. Germline V gene data show CDR1 as KGHSH and CDR2 as LQKENI. Here the CDR3 reads CASSPPSGDNNQPQHF. The CDR3 bases are TGTGCCAGCTCACCACCGTCAGGGGACAACAATCAGCCCCAGCATTTT.

The V call is TRBV29-1, the J call TRBJ2-7; possibly TRBD1 or TRBD2 for D (5 bases each). Germline CDR1 reads SQVTM; CDR2 reads ANQGSEA. Deletions cut 8 bases from V and 2 bases from J, with 13 bases between. The CDR3 contains 12 residues. CDR3 amino acids: CSSGTSPYEQYF. Here the CDR3 DNA reads TGCAGCTCTGGGACCTCACCCTACGAGCAGTACTTC.

There are a few counts of this clonotype. V and J are TRBV28 and TRBJ2-7, with TRBD1 matching over 7 bases. CDR3 length: 11 amino acids. V lost 4 bases, J lost 8 bases, and 2 bases stayed unmatched. CDR1 MDHEN and CDR2 SYDVKM come from the germline V gene. CDR3 loop: CASSSDRKQYF. As DNA, the CDR3 is TGTGCCAGCAGTTCGGACAGGAAGCAGTACTTC.

This rearrangement joins TRBV30 to TRBJ2-2, with D perhaps being TRBD1 or TRBD2 (5 bases each). The CDR3 is 15 residues long. V was cut by 3 bases and J by 7 bases, with 18 bases left in between. Germline CDR1 GTSNPN, CDR2 SVGIG (reference sequence). CDR3 bases: TGTGCCTGGAGACCAAGAGGGACCCCCGTCGGGGAGCTGTTTTTT. It yields the protein CAWRPRGTPVGELFF.